These 10 T cell receptor beta chains were sequenced from one sample in a study of PD-1 blockade in classical Hodgkin lymphoma (dated by TCRdb to the early 2020s). The library was built by means of the immunoSEQ multiplex PCR assay. This immuneACCESS table, as held by TCRdb, lists in-frame sequences with V and J called but not all clones. Of the missing ones, under half trace to an unresolved V gene in checked studies; the others have no known cause. The table for this sample lists 25,000 to 40,000 clones; about four fifths of them were counted only once. About 18% of the sample rests with the top ten. What this sample's time point label stands for: cycle 4 day 1 (C4D1), after six to seven weeks of nivolumab. Relapse after autologous stem cell transplantation had occurred in all trial patients, and cohorts A, B and C were distinguished by prior brentuximab vedotin exposure. The sequencing here drew on peripheral blood mononuclear cells (PBMCs), taken before the fourth cycle of nivolumab. These receptors were obtained from a human donor with classical Hodgkin lymphoma.

The chain joins TRBV5-6 to TRBJ1-1; D gene unclear. There are 16 residues in the CDR3. Trimming left V 5 bases short and J 9 bases short, with 26 bases between. Germline V gene sequence: CDR1 SGHDT, CDR2 YYEEEE. CDR3 DNA sequence: TGTGCCAGCAGGCTCGGCCAGACACTACAAGTCGACAAAGCTTTCTTT. Protein: CASRLGQTLQVDKAFF. The whole variable domain, remainder taken from reference TRBV5-6 and TRBJ1-1, is DAGVTQSPTHLIKTRGQQVTLRCSPKSGHDTVSWYQQALGQGPQFIFQYYEEEERQRGNFPDRFSGHQFPNYSSELNVNALLLGDSALYLCASRLGQTLQVDKAFFGQGTRLTVV.

The chain is built from TRBV27 and TRBJ2-7; 11 bases agree with TRBD2. The CDR3 length is 13 residues. Germline V gives CDR1 MNHEY, CDR2 SMNVEV (reference sequence). Trimming cost V 5 bases and J 4 bases; bases outside gene matches: 1. Here the CDR3 reads CASSRTSGYEQYF. CDR3 in DNA: TGTGCCAGCAGTCGGACTAGCGGGTACGAGCAGTACTTC.

The table lists this clone with a count of one. The chain is built from TRBV6-5 and TRBJ1-3, with D perhaps matching TRBD1 (6 bases). V lost 0 bases, J lost 0 bases, and 6 bases lay in between. The length of the CDR3 is 15 residues. CDR1 and CDR2 (germline): MNHEY, SVGAGI. CDR3 sequence reads: CASSYSGASGNTIYF. The CDR3 nucleotides read TGTGCCAGCAGTTACTCGGGGGCCTCTGGAAACACCATATATTTT.

This clone was seen more than once but under ten times. CDR3 DNA: TGTGCCAGTCGCCTTTTGCAGGGAGGTAATGAAGCTTTCTTT. Its translation is CASRLLQGGNEAFF. This chain uses TRBV19 with TRBJ1-1; perhaps TRBD1 as D (5 bases). Per germline, CDR1 LNHDA and CDR2 SQIVND (reference sequence). This CDR3 has 14 amino acids. V was cut by 8 bases and J by 7 bases, with 20 bases left in between.

This clone was picked up a small number of times. The gene calls are TRBV10-3 and TRBJ1-2; D is perhaps TRBD1 (6 bases). Germline CDR1 reads ENHRY; CDR2 reads SYGVKD. The CDR3 spans 12 residues. Trimming took 4 bases from V and 4 from J, leaving 7 bases between them. CDR3 nucleotides: TGTGCCATCAGTGGGACAGTCTATGGCTACACCTTC. Amino acids: CAISGTVYGYTF.

Notes on this clone: At one end, the junction sequence differs from germline, possibly due to a read error. The rearrangement joins TRBV19 to TRBJ2-2, with D tentatively TRBD2 (5 bases). Germline loops: CDR1 LNHDA, CDR2 SQIVND (reference sequence). The CDR3 loop spans 12 amino acids. DNA of the CDR3: TGTGCCAGTAGTATAAGCACCGGGGAGCTGGTTTTT. This translates into CASSISTGELVF.

V usage is TRBV11-2 and J usage is TRBJ2-2; D remains unclear. From germline, CDR1 is SGHAT and CDR2 FQNNGV. V was trimmed by 2 bases and J by 3 bases, leaving 10 bases between them. This CDR3 comprises 15 residues. CDR3 region: CASSLIWADTGELFF. CDR3 nucleotide sequence: TGTGCCAGCAGCTTAATCTGGGCCGACACCGGGGAGCTGTTTTTT.

This chain joins TRBV2 and TRBJ2-7; D gene ambiguous. The CDR3 runs to 13 residues. V lost 3 bases to trimming and J lost 2 bases, with 8 bases between them. Germline assignment: CDR1 SNHLY and CDR2 FYNNEI. The CDR3 DNA follows: TGTGCCAGCAGTGATAGCTCAACCTACGAGCAGTACTTC. This translates into CASSDSSTYEQYF. Full variable domain (missing parts from reference TRBV2 and TRBJ2-7): EPEVTQTPSHQVTQMGQEVILRCVPISNHLYFYWYRQILGQKVEFLVSFYNNEISEKSEIFDDQFSVERPDGSNFTLKIRSTKLEDSAMYFCASSDSSTYEQYFGPGTRLTVT.

The rearrangement uses TRBV6-1 and TRBJ2-7, with D possibly being TRBD2 (5 bases). The ends were cut back, 0 bases at V and 6 bases at J, with 12 bases in the middle. The CDR3 consists of 14 residues. The V gene's germline CDR1 is MNHNS and CDR2 SASEGT. For the CDR3, the DNA is TGTGCCAGCAGTGAAGCGCTGGGAGAGGGCGAGCAGTACTTC. Translation gives CASSEALGEGEQYF.

This chain links TRBV4-3 with TRBJ1-4; D call uncertain. Germline V CDR1 and CDR2: LGHNA, YSLEER. The CDR3 has 18 amino acids. V was shortened by 0 bases and J by 6 bases, with 20 bases between the two germline ends. As DNA, the CDR3 is TGCGCCAGCAGCCAAGAGTTAGTAGGGCCAGGACCGGATGAAAAACTGTTTTTT. It yields the protein CASSQELVGPGPDEKLFF.